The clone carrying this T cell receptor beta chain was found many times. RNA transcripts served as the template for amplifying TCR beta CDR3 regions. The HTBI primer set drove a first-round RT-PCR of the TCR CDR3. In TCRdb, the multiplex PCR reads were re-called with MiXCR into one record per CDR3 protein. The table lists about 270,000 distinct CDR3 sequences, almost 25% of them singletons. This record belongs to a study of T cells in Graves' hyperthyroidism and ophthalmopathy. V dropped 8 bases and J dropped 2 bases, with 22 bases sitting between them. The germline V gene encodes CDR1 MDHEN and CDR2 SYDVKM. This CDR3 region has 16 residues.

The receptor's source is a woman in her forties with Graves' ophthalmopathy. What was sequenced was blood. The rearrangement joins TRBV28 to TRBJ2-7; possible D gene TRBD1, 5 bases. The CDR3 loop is CASQTETGAITYEQYF. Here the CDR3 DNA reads TGTGCCAGCCAGACTGAGACTGGGGCCATCACCTACGAGCAGTACTTC.